The sequence of this T cell receptor (beta chain) was determined in a study of T cell responses to AZD1222 COVID-19 vaccine. Study observations and caveats: Donors in the cohort were predominantly white British and more often female, and clonal diversity was possibly underestimated. Of the AZD1222 recipients, only 5 to 7 were seropositive at baseline.

The data were produced by immunoSEQ multiplex PCR, yet TCRdb's version contains in-frame clones alone and is incomplete. Of 80,000 or so clones listed, over 80% are singletons. With 0 bases removed from V and 5 bases from J, the gap between germline ends came to 11 bases. The CDR3 totals 14 residues. Germline V gene lookup returns CDR1 WSHSY and CDR2 SAAADI. The table lists this clone with a few counts. Its antigen remains unknown. Sequenced here: peripheral blood, sampled on day 0 of MenACWY control vaccination. The receptor was isolated from an adult in good health. The gene calls are TRBV10-2 and TRBJ2-7, with unresolved D. The CDR3 nucleotides are TGCGCCAGCAGTGAGTCGAAACTATCCCACGAGCAGTACTTC. Protein sequence: CASSESKLSHEQYF.